These 32 T cell receptor beta chains were sequenced from one sample in a study of OX40 agonist ivuxolimab in advanced cancers. The method was the immunoSEQ multiplex PCR assay. TCRdb re-hosts the immuneACCESS table, in-frame sequences only. Its copies lack some clones; in the studies checked, an unresolved V gene accounts for under half of them, and the cause for the rest is not known. The sample table records tens of thousands of clones; 82% of these occur just once. About 0.42% of the sample is taken by the ten largest. The sequencing used CD4+ or CD8+ T cells sorted from blood, collected in a trial of the OX40 agonist ivuxolimab. These receptors all stem from an adult with an advanced solid tumor such as melanoma, head and neck, liver or kidney cancer.

This clone was observed a handful of times. J is TRBJ1-3 and V is TRBV27, with 8 bases that match TRBD1. The ends lost 4 bases at V and 2 bases at J; junction bases unmatched: 4. Germline CDR1 is MNHEY and CDR2 is SMNVEV (reference sequence). This CDR3 spans 15 amino acids. CDR3 coding DNA: TGTGCCAGCAGTTGGCAGGGGGCACCTGGAAACACCATATATTTT. Translation: CASSWQGAPGNTIYF.

The rearrangement uses TRBV7-3 and TRBJ2-5; 7 bases match TRBD2. Germline trimming cut 0 bases from V and 4 bases from J; bases unmatched to any gene: 8. The CDR3 totals 16 residues. CDR1 is SGHTA, CDR2 FQGTGA, per germline. The CDR3 region has the DNA TGTGCCAGCAGCTTAACGGCGGGAGCCGGGGCAGAGACCCAGTACTTC. Amino acids: CASSLTAGAGAETQYF.

This rearrangement joins TRBV28 to TRBJ1-2; D remains unclear. This CDR3 spans 16 amino acids. Trimming left V 3 bases short and J 2 bases short, with 16 bases between. Germline-derived CDR1 and CDR2 are MDHEN and SYDVKM. The chain's CDR3 is CASSLEPANGNYGYTF. The CDR3 bases are TGTGCCAGCAGTTTGGAGCCGGCCAACGGAAACTATGGCTACACCTTC.

The chain employs TRBV6-5 and TRBJ2-7, with D possibly matching TRBD1 (5 bases). The CDR3 runs 13 residues. In germline, CDR1 is MNHEY, CDR2 SVGAGI. V lost 0 bases and J lost 6, with 9 bases in between. CDR3 nucleotides: TGTGCCAGCAGTTACTCAGGGGCTCTCGAGCAGTACTTC. It specifies CASSYSGALEQYF.

V gene TRBV7-6 combines with J gene TRBJ1-3; no clear D gene. Germline CDR1 reads SGHVS; CDR2 reads FNYEAQ. This CDR3 is built from 15 residues. Trimming cost V 0 bases and J 0 bases, with 6 bases left between them. The CDR3 DNA reads as TGTGCCAGCAGCTTAGCCGTAGGCTCTGGAAACACCATATATTTT. Protein sequence: CASSLAVGSGNTIYF.

The rearrangement links TRBV7-3 to TRBJ2-3; the D is unclear. Looked up from germline, CDR1 is SGHTA and CDR2 is FQGTGA. CDR3 size: 13 residues. V shed 6 bases and J shed 2 bases, with 9 bases lying between them. The CDR3 bases are TGTGCCAGCAGTCCCGGGCACACAGATACGCAGTATTTT. Translated, it gives CASSPGHTDTQYF. Looking up the rest from reference TRBV7-3 and TRBJ2-3 gives the full variable domain: GAGVSQTPSNKVTEKGKYVELRCDPISGHTALYWYRQSLGQGPEFLIYFQGTGAADDSGLPNDRFFAVRPEGSVSTLKIQRTERGDSAVYLCASSPGHTDTQYFGPGTRLTVL.

The chain has TRBV7-2 and TRBJ2-2, with a weak D call TRBD2 (5 bases). CDR3 length: 16 amino acids. The germline V gene has CDR1 SGHTA and CDR2 FQGNSA. Deletions cut 2 bases from V and 4 bases from J, with 14 bases between. The CDR3 DNA reads TGTGCCAGCAGCTTAACCCCAGCTCTAGCCACCGGGGAGCTGTTTTTT. Translation: CASSLTPALATGELFF.

This clone was detected once. The gene calls are TRBV5-1 and TRBJ1-1; D uncertain. This CDR3 region has 16 residues. Germline CDR1 SGHRS, CDR2 YFSETQ. V was clipped by 7 bases and J by 1 base, with 20 bases between them. The CDR3 coding sequence is TGCGCCAGCCGAATTGGATCCGCCCAATCGAACACTGAAGCTTTCTTT. Translation gives CASRIGSAQSNTEAFF. Complete variable domain (other parts from reference TRBV5-1 and TRBJ1-1): KAGVTQTPRYLIKTRGQQVTLSCSPISGHRSVSWYQQTPGQGLQFLFEYFSETQRNKGNFPGRFSGRQFSNSRSEMNVSTLELGDSALYLCASRIGSAQSNTEAFFGQGTRLTVV.

The chain recombines TRBV5-1 with TRBJ1-2, with 7 bases aligning to TRBD1. The germline CDR1 and CDR2 sequences are SGHRS and YFSETQ. There are 16 residues in the CDR3. V trimming: 0 bases; J trimming: 0 bases; junction bases outside the gene matches: 5. The CDR3 DNA sequence: TGCGCCAGCAGCTTGGCCTCAGGGACAGCTAACTATGGCTACACCTTC. It codes for CASSLASGTANYGYTF. Drawing the rest from reference TRBV5-1 and TRBJ1-2, the complete variable domain is KAGVTQTPRYLIKTRGQQVTLSCSPISGHRSVSWYQQTPGQGLQFLFEYFSETQRNKGNFPGRFSGRQFSNSRSEMNVSTLELGDSALYLCASSLASGTANYGYTFGSGTRLTVV.

In this sample, this clone turned up once. The rearrangement links TRBV5-1 to TRBJ2-1, with D hard to call. The germline V gene encodes CDR1 SGHRS and CDR2 YFSETQ. The CDR3 consists of 12 residues. Trimming pared 1 base from V and 10 bases from J, leaving 9 bases between. Here the CDR3 DNA reads TGCGCCAGCAGCTTGATTCTGGAGGAGCAGTTCTTC. Its protein product is CASSLILEEQFF. Full variable domain (remainder filled in from reference TRBV5-1 and TRBJ2-1): KAGVTQTPRYLIKTRGQQVTLSCSPISGHRSVSWYQQTPGQGLQFLFEYFSETQRNKGNFPGRFSGRQFSNSRSEMNVSTLELGDSALYLCASSLILEEQFFGPGTRLTVL.

V usage is TRBV5-6 and J usage is TRBJ1-2; 7 bases are shared with TRBD1. The trim removed 4 bases at V and 3 bases at J, leaving 18 bases unmatched. Germline V gene data show CDR1 as SGHDT and CDR2 as YYEEEE. The CDR3 is 18 residues long. The DNA for the CDR3 is TGTGCCAGCAGCGCGACAGGGATCCTCGGCAACCTGCACTATGGCTACACCTTC. This encodes CASSATGILGNLHYGYTF.

The V gene is TRBV19, the J gene TRBJ1-6; a weak D match, TRBD1 (5 bases). The germline V gene encodes CDR1 LNHDA and CDR2 SQIVND (reference sequence). This CDR3 comprises 15 residues. Deletions cut 3 bases from V and 7 bases from J, with 13 bases between. As DNA, the CDR3 is TGTGCCAGTAGTATGAGTGGGGCGGTAAATTCACCCCTCCACTTT. Protein product: CASSMSGAVNSPLHF.

The gene calls are TRBV30 and TRBJ2-1; D is unclear. The germline V gene encodes CDR1 GTSNPN and CDR2 SVGIG (reference sequence). The CDR3 is 16 residues long. The V end was cut by 6 bases, the J end by 0 bases, with 18 bases between. The CDR3 DNA reads TGTGCCTGTCCGGCCGGAGCTCAGAGCTCCTACAATGAGCAGTTCTTC. Its translation: CACPAGAQSSYNEQFF.

The chain combines TRBV28 with TRBJ2-7, with D hard to call. The germline V and J ends were trimmed by 7 bases and 5 bases, with 9 bases remaining between them. The germline V gene has CDR1 MDHEN and CDR2 SYDVKM. This CDR3 is 11 amino acids long. CDR3 sequence: CASKGGHEQYF. For the CDR3, the DNA is TGTGCCAGCAAAGGTGGGCACGAGCAGTACTTC.

The J gene is TRBJ1-1, the V gene TRBV5-1; TRBD1 aligns across 8 bases. The CDR3 is 15 amino acids. V lost 4 bases, J lost 0 bases, and 5 bases stayed unmatched. Germline CDR1 SGHRS, CDR2 YFSETQ. In DNA form, the CDR3 reads TGCGCCAGCAGCGGGGGACAGGAGCTGAACACTGAAGCTTTCTTT. Translation gives CASSGGQELNTEAFF.

The chain employs TRBV6-5 and TRBJ2-1; TRBD1 matches 9 bases. The V gene's germline CDR1 is MNHEY and CDR2 SVGAGI. The CDR3 length is 15 residues. J gave up 3 bases and V 2 bases, and 2 bases lay outside the gene matches. CDR3 amino acids: CASSYRDRVYNEQFF. Written as DNA, the CDR3 is TGTGCCAGCAGTTACAGGGACAGGGTCTACAATGAGCAGTTCTTC.

V usage is TRBV9 and J usage is TRBJ2-5, with 7 bases that match TRBD2. J lost 1 base, V lost 0 bases, and 6 bases had no gene match. Germline V gene lookup returns CDR1 SGDLS and CDR2 YYNGEE. This CDR3 is built from 16 residues. For the CDR3, the DNA is TGTGCCAGCAGCGTAGAAAAGGGGAGGGTCCAAGAGACCCAGTACTTC. It encodes CASSVEKGRVQETQYF. The full variable domain, its missing parts supplied by reference TRBV9 and TRBJ2-5, is DSGVTQTPKHLITATGQRVTLRCSPRSGDLSVYWYQQSLDQGLQFLIQYYNGEERAKGNILERFSAQQFPDLHSELNLSSLELGDSALYFCASSVEKGRVQETQYFGPGTRLLVL.

This chain connects TRBV6-1 to TRBJ2-5, with D tentatively TRBD2 (6 bases). Trimming cost V 4 bases and J 9 bases, with 12 bases left between them. The CDR3 length is 12 residues. The germline gives CDR1 MNHNS, CDR2 SASEGT. The CDR3 DNA reads TGTGCCAGCAGTGGATTTTGGGGGGCCCAGTACTTC. As protein: CASSGFWGAQYF.

The chain uses TRBV5-1 and TRBJ1-1; D unclear. Trimming pared 2 bases from V and 4 bases from J, leaving 12 bases between. Germline V gene lookup returns CDR1 SGHRS and CDR2 YFSETQ. This CDR3 is built from 14 residues. The DNA for the CDR3 is TGCGCCAGCAGCTTCACGGCTGCTGGCACTGAAGCTTTCTTT. The encoded protein is CASSFTAAGTEAFF.

The chain links TRBV29-1 to TRBJ2-1, with TRBD1 as a possible D gene (5 bases). The CDR3 spans 13 residues. Germline V CDR1 and CDR2: SQVTM, ANQGSEA. With 4 bases removed from V and 7 bases from J, the gap between germline ends came to 14 bases. CDR3 loop: CSVVQGGKNEQFF. Here the CDR3 DNA reads TGCAGCGTTGTGCAGGGTGGAAAGAATGAGCAGTTCTTC.

The chain is built from TRBV9 and TRBJ2-3; D is perhaps TRBD1 (6 bases). V was cut by 0 bases and J by 1 base, with 9 bases left in between. Germline loops: CDR1 SGDLS, CDR2 YYNGEE. This CDR3 has 15 residues. The CDR3 here is CASSVVTGRTDTQYF. DNA of the CDR3: TGTGCCAGCAGCGTAGTCACAGGGCGCACAGATACGCAGTATTTT. The full variable domain, completed using reference TRBV9 and TRBJ2-3, is DSGVTQTPKHLITATGQRVTLRCSPRSGDLSVYWYQQSLDQGLQFLIQYYNGEERAKGNILERFSAQQFPDLHSELNLSSLELGDSALYFCASSVVTGRTDTQYFGPGTRLTVL.

The chain is built from TRBV2 and TRBJ2-2; maybe TRBD2 (5 bases). V gave up 7 bases and J gave up 2 bases, with 14 bases separating them. CDR1 is SNHLY, CDR2 FYNNEI, per germline. The CDR3 runs to 15 residues. In DNA form, the CDR3 reads TGTGCCAGCACACGTGGGAGTGCAAACACCGGGGAGCTGTTTTTT. Its translation is CASTRGSANTGELFF. Using reference TRBV2 and TRBJ2-2 for the parts outside the CDR3, the full variable domain is EPEVTQTPSHQVTQMGQEVILRCVPISNHLYFYWYRQILGQKVEFLVSFYNNEISEKSEIFDDQFSVERPDGSNFTLKIRSTKLEDSAMYFCASTRGSANTGELFFGEGSRLTVL.

The chain is built from TRBV5-5 and TRBJ1-2; D not certain. Germline assignment: CDR1 SGHKS and CDR2 YYEKEE (reference sequence). The V and J ends lost 5 bases and 2 bases respectively, with 10 bases between them. The CDR3 runs 13 residues. The CDR3 nucleotides are TGTGCCAGCAGGCCTTTGGGCAACTATGGCTACACCTTC. Protein product: CASRPLGNYGYTF.

For the CDR3, the DNA is TGTGCCAGCAGCTTAACAGCACAGTTGAACACTGAAGCTTTCTTT. This codes for CASSLTAQLNTEAFF. V is TRBV7-3 and J is TRBJ1-1; D is uncertain. The CDR3 loop spans 15 amino acids. The V end lost 0 bases, the J end lost 0 bases, and 8 bases lay between the germline ends. Germline V gene sequence: CDR1 SGHTA, CDR2 FQGTGA.

The chain has TRBV28 and TRBJ1-6; D gene uncertain. The CDR3 runs 15 residues. The V and J ends lost 4 bases and 3 bases respectively, with 10 bases between them. Germline CDR1 and CDR2: MDHEN and SYDVKM. CDR3 amino acids: CASSSTGLYNSPLHF. The CDR3 DNA reads TGTGCCAGCAGTTCTACCGGGCTCTATAATTCACCCCTCCACTTT.

The chain carries TRBV18 and TRBJ1-1; D uncertain. Per the germline V gene, CDR1 is KGHSH and CDR2 is LQKENI. V was clipped by 3 bases and J by 4 bases, with 12 bases between them. The CDR3 consists of 14 residues. CDR3 region: CASSPRTAITEAFF. The CDR3 region has the DNA TGTGCCAGCTCACCCAGGACGGCGATCACTGAAGCTTTCTTT.

This clone was counted a few times. CDR3 amino acids: CASSSRGQGLGYGYTF. The CDR3 DNA reads as TGTGCCAGCAGTTCCAGGGGACAGGGGCTGGGCTATGGCTACACCTTC. This chain connects TRBV28 to TRBJ1-2; 10 positions agree with TRBD1. V trimming: 4 bases; J trimming: 4 bases; junction bases outside the gene matches: 9. CDR3 length: 16 residues. Germline loops: CDR1 MDHEN, CDR2 SYDVKM.

The gene calls are TRBV4-1 and TRBJ2-5; possibly TRBD2 for D (6 bases). V was clipped by 6 bases and J by 2 bases, with 16 bases between them. Germline V lookup: CDR1 MGHRA, CDR2 YSYEKL. This CDR3 has 15 amino acids. CDR3 in DNA: TGCGCCAGCAGTCCCTGGGACGGGAGACAAGAGACCCAGTACTTC. This gives the protein CASSPWDGRQETQYF.

This clone appeared a single time. The chain uses TRBV2 and TRBJ1-2; 8 nucleotides align to TRBD1. Losses at the gene ends were 7 bases for V and 8 bases for J; bases not matched to a gene: 6. Germline values: CDR1 SNHLY, CDR2 FYNNEI. The CDR3 has 12 amino acids. As DNA, the CDR3 is TGTGCCAGCACCACGGACAGGGAAGGCTACACCTTC. This sequence encodes CASTTDREGYTF.

The rearrangement uses TRBV25-1 and TRBJ2-1, with 7 bases fitting TRBD1. Losses at the gene ends were 6 bases for V and 7 bases for J; bases not matched to a gene: 9. Germline V lookup: CDR1 MGHDK, CDR2 SYGVNS. The CDR3 spans 14 residues. CDR3 amino acids: CASRHTSGGNEQFF. CDR3 nucleotides: TGTGCCAGCAGACACACCTCAGGGGGAAATGAGCAGTTCTTC.

V usage is TRBV7-8 and J usage is TRBJ1-2, with 9 positions matching TRBD1. From germline, CDR1 is SGHVS and CDR2 FQNEAQ. This CDR3 is 15 amino acids long. V lost 0 bases to trimming and J lost 8 bases; unmatched junction nucleotides: 7. CDR3 sequence reads: CASSLARGQGGGYTF. In DNA, the CDR3 is TGTGCCAGCAGCTTAGCAAGGGGACAGGGTGGGGGCTACACCTTC. Full variable domain (missing parts from reference TRBV7-8 and TRBJ1-2): GAGVSQSPRYKVAKRGQDVALRCDPISGHVSLFWYQQALGQGPEFLTYFQNEAQLDKSGLPSDRFFAERPEGSVSTLKIQRTQQEDSAVYLCASSLARGQGGGYTFGSGTRLTVV.

J is TRBJ2-4 and V is TRBV4-3; tentative D call: TRBD1 (5 bases). The V end lost 1 base, the J end lost 6 bases, and 16 bases lay between the germline ends. Germline V CDR1 and CDR2: LGHNA, YSLEER. The CDR3 spans 16 residues. Here the CDR3 reads CASSQGRPQGGNIQYF. The CDR3 region has the DNA TGCGCCAGCAGCCAAGGGCGCCCGCAGGGTGGAAACATTCAGTACTTC.